These 20 T cell receptor beta chains share one sample of origin, sequenced in a study of cytomegalovirus exposure and HLA in healthy donors. Repertoires were generated with immunoSEQ multiplex PCR, while TCRdb's copy carries only in-frame clones and drops some. The data show 85,000 to 90,000 clones, around 96% seen once. What was sequenced was PBMCs. The receptors stem from a man in his late teens or twenties in good health and CMV-seronegative.

The chain carries TRBV28 and TRBJ1-1; no clear D. The CDR3 has 12 amino acids. CDR1 and CDR2 (germline): MDHEN, SYDVKM. V was clipped by 5 bases and J by 6 bases, with 10 bases between them. The CDR3 region has the DNA TGTGCCAGCAGTACAATCCGGGCTGAAGCTTTCTTT. This gives the protein CASSTIRAEAFF.

The V and J genes are TRBV29-1 and TRBJ2-5; D may be TRBD2 (6 bases). This CDR3 region has 12 residues. Germline assignment: CDR1 SQVTM and CDR2 ANQGSEA. The V and J ends lost 7 bases and 5 bases respectively, with 14 bases between them. CDR3: CSAQAGVETQYF. In DNA form, the CDR3 reads TGCAGCGCTCAAGCGGGTGTTGAGACCCAGTACTTC.

This sequence joins TRBV7-2 and TRBJ2-7; TRBD2 matches 7 bases. Germline V gene sequence: CDR1 SGHTA, CDR2 FQGNSA. Losses at the gene ends were 5 bases for V and 2 bases for J; bases not matched to a gene: 6. This CDR3 is 14 amino acids long. CDR3 amino acids: CASSPQAGAYEQYV. CDR3 nucleotide sequence: TGTGCCAGCAGCCCCCAGGCGGGGGCCTACGAGCAGTACGTC.

The rearrangement uses TRBV19 and TRBJ1-2; D not resolved. The CDR3 is made up of 12 amino acids. Germline CDR1 is LNHDA and CDR2 is SQIVND (reference sequence). Between the trimmed V and J ends, which lost 5 bases and 4 bases, there was a span of 8 bases. The CDR3 DNA is TGTGCCAGTAGTCCTCCCTTCTATGGCTACACCTTC. It specifies CASSPPFYGYTF.

This chain joins TRBV2 and TRBJ1-3; 8 nucleotides agree with TRBD1. CDR1 SNHLY and CDR2 FYNNEI come from the germline V gene. The length of the CDR3 is 15 residues. V was pared by 6 bases and J by 3 bases, with 7 bases of the junction left unmatched. CDR3 in amino acids: CASSTGGLSGNTIYF. CDR3 DNA sequence: TGTGCCAGCAGCACAGGGGGTCTCAGTGGAAACACCATATATTTT.

The V call is TRBV30, the J call TRBJ2-7, with D perhaps matching TRBD2 (5 bases). This CDR3 comprises 12 residues. Germline CDR1 and CDR2: GTSNPN and SVGIG (reference sequence). V lost 5 bases and J lost 5, with 13 bases in between. The CDR3 loop reads CAWAREGNEQYF. The CDR3 bases are TGTGCCTGGGCACGGGAAGGCAACGAGCAGTACTTC.

The chain is built from TRBV27 and TRBJ1-3, with 9 nucleotides matching TRBD1. Germline V gene lookup returns CDR1 MNHEY and CDR2 SMNVEV (reference sequence). The CDR3 is 15 residues long. Trimming at V came to 6 bases and at J to 8 bases, leaving 11 bases not matched to a gene. CDR3 bases: TGTGCCAGCAGCTATGCACAGGGGGCACGGTACACCATATATTTT. Residues: CASSYAQGARYTIYF.

The V call is TRBV7-2, the J call TRBJ2-3; D remains unclear. Trimming took off 5 bases at V and 5 bases at J, with 5 bases between the two ends. The CDR3 sequence is 11 residues long. Germline CDR1 SGHTA, CDR2 FQGNSA. Here the CDR3 reads CASSPLDTQYF. CDR3 bases: TGTGCCAGCAGCCCACTAGATACGCAGTATTTT.

This chain uses TRBV5-1 with TRBJ2-3; TRBD2 matches at 9 bases. The ends lost 2 bases at V and 0 bases at J; junction bases unmatched: 10. CDR3 length: 18 residues. Germline assignment: CDR1 SGHRS and CDR2 YFSETQ. The CDR3 loop is CASSLTASGETSTDTQYF. The CDR3 DNA sequence: TGCGCCAGCAGCTTAACGGCTAGCGGGGAAACTAGCACAGATACGCAGTATTTT.

V usage is TRBV13 and J usage is TRBJ2-4; 9 nucleotides align to TRBD1. V lost 4 bases, J lost 7 bases, and 5 bases stayed unmatched. Per germline, CDR1 PRHDT and CDR2 FYEKMQ (reference sequence). This CDR3 is built from 14 residues. CDR3 protein: CASSSRDRANIQYF. In DNA form, the CDR3 reads TGTGCCAGCAGCTCCCGGGACAGGGCGAACATTCAGTACTTC.

The CDR3 DNA sequence: TGTGCCAGCAGCCTTAGACAGGGGGAATGGGGCGGCTACACCTTC. It specifies CASSLRQGEWGGYTF. The chain combines TRBV13 with TRBJ1-2; TRBD1 agrees at 9 bases. This CDR3 spans 15 amino acids. Germline CDR1 and CDR2: PRHDT and FYEKMQ (reference sequence). The junction had 12 bases not matched to a gene; V was cut back by 5 bases and J by 8 bases.

The chain is built from TRBV10-1 and TRBJ2-7; 10 positions match TRBD2. V trimming: 0 bases; J trimming: 3 bases; junction bases outside the gene matches: 2. Germline assignment: CDR1 WNHNN and CDR2 SYGVQD (reference sequence). CDR3 length equals 15 residues. The CDR3 region has the DNA TGCGCCAGCAGTGAGTCCTTAGCGGGAGGCTACGAGCAGTACTTC. It yields the protein CASSESLAGGYEQYF.

The V and J genes are TRBV6-1 and TRBJ2-5; TRBD1 matches 7 bases. The better agreement between TRBJ2-7 and the DNA end casts doubt on the J call. The germline CDR1 and CDR2 sequences are MNHNS and SASEGT. The CDR3 contains 13 residues. This chain's CDR3 is CASQTGPENEQYF. CDR3 nucleotides: TGTGCCAGCCAGACAGGGCCTGAGAACGAGCAGTACTTC.

The chain carries TRBV6-1 and TRBJ2-1; D is perhaps TRBD1 (5 bases). V was shortened by 4 bases and J by 0 bases, with 10 bases between the two germline ends. The germline V gene encodes CDR1 MNHNS and CDR2 SASEGT. The CDR3 length is 15 residues. CDR3 nucleotide sequence: TGTGCCAGCAGTGCTTCAGGGAACTCCTACAATGAGCAGTTCTTC. This sequence encodes CASSASGNSYNEQFF.

The rearrangement joins TRBV7-9 to TRBJ2-2; 14 bases match TRBD2. Trimming took 4 bases from V and 7 from J; bases not matched to a gene: 11. The CDR3 has 18 amino acids. Germline CDR1 and CDR2: SEHNR and FQNEAQ (reference sequence). The chain's CDR3 is CASSYGLAGGLGGGELFF. The CDR3 DNA sequence: TGTGCCAGCAGCTACGGACTAGCGGGAGGTCTCGGAGGCGGGGAGCTGTTTTTT.

This clone was counted a single time. J is TRBJ2-5 and V is TRBV5-1, with TRBD2 identical over 11 bases. The CDR3 is made up of 14 amino acids. The germline V gene has CDR1 SGHRS and CDR2 YFSETQ. With 5 bases clipped from V and 3 bases from J, the junction kept 3 bases outside the gene matches. For the CDR3, the DNA is TGCGCCAGCAGGACTAGCGGGATGGAAGAGACCCAGTACTTC. Its protein product is CASRTSGMEETQYF. Complete variable domain (other parts from reference TRBV5-1 and TRBJ2-5): KAGVTQTPRYLIKTRGQQVTLSCSPISGHRSVSWYQQTPGQGLQFLFEYFSETQRNKGNFPGRFSGRQFSNSRSEMNVSTLELGDSALYLCASRTSGMEETQYFGPGTRLLVL.

This clone was seen a single time. The chain has TRBV5-1 and TRBJ2-7; the D is unclear. Trimming removed 4 bases from V and 3 bases from J, with 14 bases in between. The CDR3 loop spans 14 amino acids. Germline V gives CDR1 SGHRS, CDR2 YFSETQ. In nucleotides, the CDR3 is TGCGCCAGCAGCCGCGACTTGGAAGACTACGAGCAGTACTTC. It specifies CASSRDLEDYEQYF.

The chain links TRBV7-9 to TRBJ1-2; TRBD1 agrees at 7 bases. V shed 5 bases, J shed 2 bases, and the junction held 11 bases outside the gene matches. This CDR3 is 16 amino acids long. The germline CDR1 and CDR2 sequences are SEHNR and FQNEAQ (reference sequence). CDR3 protein: CASSQGQTGWNYGYTF. CDR3 DNA: TGTGCCAGCAGCCAGGGACAGACGGGGTGGAACTATGGCTACACCTTC.

The J gene is TRBJ2-1, the V gene TRBV9, with D possibly TRBD1 on 6 matching bases. The germline V gene has CDR1 SGDLS and CDR2 YYNGEE. V was clipped by 0 bases and J by 5 bases, with 12 bases between them. The CDR3 is made up of 15 amino acids. The CDR3 sequence: CASSVDTGFNNEQFF. The CDR3 DNA reads as TGTGCCAGCAGCGTAGACACAGGGTTCAACAATGAGCAGTTCTTC. The variable domain in full, with the rest retrieved from reference TRBV9 and TRBJ2-1, is DSGVTQTPKHLITATGQRVTLRCSPRSGDLSVYWYQQSLDQGLQFLIQYYNGEERAKGNILERFSAQQFPDLHSELNLSSLELGDSALYFCASSVDTGFNNEQFFGPGTRLTVL.

The genes are TRBV28 and TRBJ1-5, with a weak D call TRBD1 (6 bases). V lost 5 bases to trimming and J lost 6 bases, with 11 bases between them. The length of the CDR3 is 13 residues. Germline CDR1 reads MDHEN; CDR2 reads SYDVKM. The DNA for the CDR3 is TGTGCCAGCAGTCAACGACAGGTTCAGCCCCAGCATTTT. Protein: CASSQRQVQPQHF.